The 30 T cell receptor beta chains presented below share a single source sample, sequenced in a study of cytotoxic CD8 clonotypes in ibrutinib-treated CLL. Sequencing was performed with immunoSEQ multiplex PCR; in TCRdb, only in-frame clones are kept and a portion is missing. The sample yields 250,000 to 350,000 clones, 65% to 85% seen once. The sample consisted of PBMCs, taken at disease progression, from a patient treated with ibrutinib. The source of these receptors is a human donor with chronic lymphocytic leukemia.

This chain connects TRBV12-2 to TRBJ1-2; the table's D call, TRBD1, was not checked against the DNA. TRBV12-2 is a known pseudogene. The CDR3 sequence is 19 residues long. The CDR3 DNA reads as TGTGCAAGTCGCTTAGCGGACCTAAATAGGACAGGCCCCATTGGGGGCTACACCTTC. Translated, it gives CASRLADLNRTGPIGGYTF.

The chain has TRBV19 and TRBJ1-1, with 7 bases matching TRBD1. Looked up from germline, CDR1 is LNHDA and CDR2 is SQIVND (reference sequence). CDR3 length: 17 residues. V was clipped by 4 bases and J by 4 bases; unmatched bases: 15. The CDR3 is CASSRAADRVYPTEAFF. DNA of the CDR3: TGTGCCAGTAGTAGAGCTGCCGACAGGGTCTATCCCACTGAAGCTTTCTTT.

V gene TRBV4-3 combines with J gene TRBJ2-7, with 8 positions matching TRBD1. This CDR3 comprises 14 residues. Per the germline V gene, CDR1 is LGHNA and CDR2 is YSLEER. J lost 2 bases, V lost 0 bases, and 0 bases had no gene match. The CDR3 loop reads CASSQETGAYEQYF. As DNA, the CDR3 is TGCGCCAGCAGCCAAGAGACAGGGGCCTACGAGCAGTACTTC.

The CDR3 DNA reads TGCAGCGTTTCGGGGGCTGACTATGGCTACACCTTC. This translates into CSVSGADYGYTF. J is TRBJ1-2 and V is TRBV29-1; D is possibly TRBD1 (6 bases). CDR1 and CDR2 (germline): SQVTM, ANQGSEA. V lost 5 bases to trimming and J lost 3 bases, with 10 bases between them. The length of the CDR3 is 12 residues.

This clone was counted only a few times. The chain carries TRBV19 and TRBJ2-7; a weak D match, TRBD1 (6 bases). Germline lookup yields CDR1 LNHDA and CDR2 SQIVND (reference sequence). The V end was cut by 7 bases, the J end by 2 bases, with 12 bases between. The CDR3 extends over 13 amino acids. The CDR3 coding sequence is TGTGCCAGTAAATTCAGGGGTCCCTACGAGCAGTACTTC. This encodes CASKFRGPYEQYF.

The chain couples TRBV7-2 to TRBJ1-2, with D perhaps TRBD1 (6 bases). This CDR3 is 15 amino acids long. Germline CDR1 and CDR2: SGHTA and FQGNSA. Trimming removed 5 bases from V and 4 bases from J, with 17 bases in between. The CDR3 coding sequence is TGTGCCAGCAGCCCAGGGGTGGAAGGCTTCTATGGCTACACCTTC. The encoded protein is CASSPGVEGFYGYTF. Full variable domain (rest looked up from reference TRBV7-2 and TRBJ1-2): GAGVSQSPSNKVTEKGKDVELRCDPISGHTALYWYRQSLGQGLEFLIYFQGNSAPDKSGLPSDRFSAERTGGSVSTLTIQRTQQEDSAVYLCASSPGVEGFYGYTFGSGTRLTVV.

The CDR3 DNA reads TGCGCCAGCAGCCGGCCGGGACAGTCCAATTCACCCCTCCACTTT. Amino acids: CASSRPGQSNSPLHF. The chain combines TRBV4-1 with TRBJ1-6; 7 positions match TRBD1. The CDR3 has 15 amino acids. J lost 7 bases, V lost 4 bases, and 7 bases had no gene match. From germline, CDR1 is MGHRA and CDR2 YSYEKL.

This chain connects TRBV6-1 to TRBJ2-3; D gene uncertain. Trimming stripped 2 bases from V and 2 bases from J, with 20 bases between. Germline V gene data show CDR1 as MNHNS and CDR2 as SASEGT. This CDR3 is 18 amino acids long. This CDR3 reads CASSELLWSTQTTDTQYF. DNA of the CDR3: TGTGCCAGCAGTGAATTGTTGTGGTCTACCCAGACCACAGATACGCAGTATTTT.

The CDR3 is CASSLGLAANTGELFF. The CDR3 DNA sequence: TGTGCCAGCAGCTTGGGGCTGGCCGCGAACACCGGGGAGCTGTTTTTT. This chain connects TRBV5-4 to TRBJ2-2; D ambiguous. Germline CDR1 SGHNT, CDR2 YYREEE (reference sequence). Deletions cut 0 bases from V and 0 bases from J, with 9 bases between. The CDR3 consists of 16 residues.

The rearrangement links TRBV27 to TRBJ2-1, with 12 bases matching TRBD2. The length of the CDR3 is 16 residues. Germline lookup yields CDR1 MNHEY and CDR2 SMNVEV (reference sequence). Unmatched junction bases numbered 4, after V lost 2 bases and J lost 5 bases. The CDR3 coding sequence is TGTGCCAGCAGTTTACAGGGACTAGCGGGCAACAATGAGCAGTTCTTC. This codes for CASSLQGLAGNNEQFF.

The sample holds a few counts of this clone. The V call is TRBV5-8, the J call TRBJ1-2, with 9 bases lining up with TRBD1. The V gene end was trimmed by 2 bases and the J gene end by 4 bases; junction bases not matched to a gene: 9. From germline, CDR1 is SGHTS and CDR2 YDEGEE. CDR3 size: 16 residues. In nucleotides, the CDR3 is TGTGCCAGCAGCTTTCTTGGACAGGGGTTCCTCTATGGCTACACCTTC. Its translation: CASSFLGQGFLYGYTF.

As regards this clone: Different DNA sequences within this sample yield the same CDR3. The J gene is TRBJ2-1, the V gene TRBV7-9, with 8 positions matching TRBD2. CDR3 length equals 15 residues. The germline gives CDR1 SEHNR, CDR2 FQNEAQ (reference sequence). J was trimmed by 0 bases and V by 5 bases; bases with no gene match: 3. The DNA of the CDR3 is TGTGCCAGCAGCCCCAGCGGGAGCTCCTACAATGAGCAGTTCTTC. This codes for CASSPSGSSYNEQFF.

The CDR3: CASRAQGVGKQETQYF. The CDR3 DNA reads TGCGCCAGCAGAGCACAGGGGGTGGGGAAACAAGAGACCCAGTACTTC. V and J are TRBV10-2 and TRBJ2-5; 8 bases line up with TRBD1. The germline CDR1 and CDR2 sequences are WSHSY and SAAADI. This CDR3 is 16 amino acids long. With V trimmed by 6 bases and J by 2 bases, 11 bases remained unmatched.

This clone has just a few counts. V gene TRBV7-8 combines with J gene TRBJ1-2; 7 nucleotides match TRBD1. The V and J ends lost 0 bases and 2 bases, in that order; junction bases with no gene match: 6. The germline gives CDR1 SGHVS, CDR2 FQNEAQ. The CDR3 covers 16 residues. The CDR3 region has the DNA TGTGCCAGCAGCTTAGCTGTGGGACAGACAAACTATGGCTACACCTTC. Amino acids: CASSLAVGQTNYGYTF.

The V gene is TRBV7-9, the J gene TRBJ2-7; TRBD2 matches 11 bases. This CDR3 has 16 amino acids. From germline, CDR1 is SEHNR and CDR2 FQNEAQ (reference sequence). Trimming took 6 bases from V and 0 from J; bases not matched to a gene: 7. In nucleotides, the CDR3 is TGTGCCAGCAGTCAGATAGCGGGAGGGCCCTCCTACGAGCAGTACTTC. This codes for CASSQIAGGPSYEQYF.

The chain employs TRBV28 and TRBJ2-7, with no clear D. Germline V gives CDR1 MDHEN, CDR2 SYDVKM. V lost 2 bases and J 6 bases, leaving 8 bases between the germline ends. The CDR3 covers 12 residues. CDR3 amino acids: CASSLKGFEQYF. As DNA, the CDR3 is TGTGCCAGCAGTTTAAAGGGATTCGAGCAGTACTTC.

This chain links TRBV6-5 with TRBJ2-7; 7 bases are a match to TRBD1. V shed 4 bases, J shed 6 bases, and the junction held 12 bases outside the gene matches. CDR1 is MNHEY and CDR2 is SVGAGI in the germline V gene. The CDR3 covers 15 residues. The CDR3: CASSSFSDRAGEQYF. The CDR3 DNA follows: TGTGCCAGCAGTTCGTTTTCAGACAGGGCAGGCGAGCAGTACTTC.

This chain links TRBV7-2 with TRBJ2-7; no clear D gene. The CDR3 contains 13 residues. Germline V CDR1 and CDR2: SGHTA, FQGNSA. V gave up 0 bases and J gave up 6 bases, with 9 bases separating them. CDR3: CASSLARSREQYF. DNA of the CDR3: TGTGCCAGCAGCTTAGCCCGATCGCGCGAGCAGTACTTC.

The rearrangement links TRBV20-1 to TRBJ1-2; D gene unclear. CDR1 and CDR2 (germline): DFQATT, SNEGSKA (reference sequence). This CDR3 has 9 amino acids. V lost 6 bases and J 9 bases, leaving 8 bases between the germline ends. The CDR3 coding sequence is TGCAGTGCGCAGTATCGCTACACCTTC. Protein sequence: CSAQYRYTF.

V is TRBV18 and J is TRBJ2-2; the D gene is possibly TRBD1 (5 bases). Per germline, CDR1 KGHSH and CDR2 LQKENI. The CDR3 spans 16 residues. With 3 bases removed from V and 4 bases from J, the gap between germline ends came to 15 bases. The CDR3: CASSPEPRVGTGELFF. Here the CDR3 DNA reads TGTGCCAGCTCACCTGAGCCCAGGGTGGGCACCGGGGAGCTGTTTTTT.

The genes are TRBV29-1 and TRBJ2-5, with 8 bases that match TRBD1. Per germline, CDR1 SQVTM and CDR2 ANQGSEA. Losses at the gene ends were 4 bases for V and 5 bases for J; bases not matched to a gene: 12. The CDR3 covers 15 residues. The CDR3 nucleotides read TGCAGCGTTGCTCGGACAGGGATACGGAGGGAGACCCAGTACTTC. It yields the protein CSVARTGIRRETQYF.

This clone was observed a handful of times. Different DNA sequences within this sample yield the same CDR3. The V call is TRBV29-1, the J call TRBJ2-3; D gene uncertain. This CDR3 comprises 12 residues. Germline CDR1 reads SQVTM; CDR2 reads ANQGSEA. V was clipped by 4 bases and J by 0 bases, with 5 bases between them. The CDR3 nucleotides read TGCAGCGTTGGACGGAGCACAGATACGCAGTATTTT. It encodes CSVGRSTDTQYF.

The chain has TRBV9 and TRBJ2-7; D gene unclear. CDR1 is SGDLS and CDR2 is YYNGEE in the germline V gene. This CDR3 has 14 residues. V lost 2 bases and J lost 0, with 9 bases in between. In DNA form, the CDR3 reads TGTGCCAGCAGCGTTGGGTTCAGCTCCTACGAGCAGTACTTC. Its protein is CASSVGFSSYEQYF.

Only a few counts were recorded for this clone. The chain recombines TRBV6-4 with TRBJ2-2; D might be TRBD1 (5 bases). V lost 0 bases to trimming and J lost 3 bases, with 8 bases between them. The CDR3 runs to 15 residues. The germline gives CDR1 MRHNA, CDR2 SNTAGT. CDR3 residues: CASSDSTGDTGELFF. CDR3 DNA sequence: TGTGCCAGCAGTGACTCTACAGGCGACACCGGGGAGCTGTTTTTT.

The genes are TRBV2 and TRBJ1-2; tentative D call: TRBD1 (5 bases). V lost 3 bases, J lost 4 bases, and 9 bases lay in between. This CDR3 spans 13 amino acids. Germline V lookup: CDR1 SNHLY, CDR2 FYNNEI. CDR3 sequence (DNA): TGTGCCAGCAGTGAGAAGGGACTCTATGGCTACACCTTC. Amino acids: CASSEKGLYGYTF.

In its sample, this clone was seen once. V usage is TRBV19 and J usage is TRBJ2-3, with D hard to call. Germline V lookup: CDR1 LNHDA, CDR2 SQIVND (reference sequence). The CDR3 contains 14 residues. Trimming pared 3 bases from V and 2 bases from J, leaving 9 bases between. The CDR3 bases are TGTGCCAGTAGTATCTCGCGAATCACAGATACGCAGTATTTT. It yields the protein CASSISRITDTQYF.

The chain uses TRBV7-9 and TRBJ1-5; D remains ambiguous. This CDR3 contains 16 residues. Trimming took off 1 base at V and 7 bases at J, with 17 bases between the two ends. From germline, CDR1 is SEHNR and CDR2 FQNEAQ (reference sequence). Here the CDR3 DNA reads TGTGCCAGCAGCTTAGGAGCGTACGTAGGGCCGCAGCCCCAGCATTTT. The encoded protein is CASSLGAYVGPQPQHF.

V gene TRBV2 combines with J gene TRBJ2-3; TRBD2 agrees at 13 bases. Germline V CDR1 and CDR2: SNHLY, FYNNEI. Trimming cost V 7 bases and J 7 bases; bases outside gene matches: 8. The CDR3 runs 15 residues. CDR3 bases: TGTGCCAGCACCAAAATGACTAGCGGGGGGAATACGCAGTATTTT. This encodes CASTKMTSGGNTQYF.

The genes are TRBV5-4 and TRBJ2-1, with 7 positions matching TRBD2. Losses at the gene ends were 4 bases for V and 13 bases for J; bases not matched to a gene: 14. The CDR3 length is 14 residues. Germline V gene lookup returns CDR1 SGHNT and CDR2 YYREEE (reference sequence). The CDR3 sequence: CASSPPGGAGVQFF. CDR3 sequence (DNA): TGTGCCAGCAGCCCCCCTGGTGGGGCGGGAGTCCAGTTCTTC.

V gene TRBV27 combines with J gene TRBJ1-2; no clear D. Trimming removed 3 bases from V and 7 bases from J, with 15 bases in between. Per germline, CDR1 MNHEY and CDR2 SMNVEV (reference sequence). CDR3 length equals 14 residues. CDR3 in DNA: TGTGCCAGCAGTTTCGGGGTTGATCTCGGTGGCTACACCTTC. Amino acid sequence: CASSFGVDLGGYTF.